This T cell receptor beta chain comes out of a study of blood T cells in healthy people across ages. There were healthy Caucasian individuals from Russia, aged roughly 6 to 100, serving as donors. This clonotype was seen many times. It was with a sample-barcoded 5' primer and a J-beta primer mix that a second PCR of roughly 7 to 12 cycles was run. TCRdb recomputed calls from the 5' RACE reads with MiXCR, one row per CDR3 protein. This sample carries some 900,000 distinct CDR3 sequences, around 28% of them seen once, and the ten largest clones take roughly a sixth. The junction had 4 bases not matched to a gene; V was cut back by 2 bases and J by 2 bases. From germline, CDR1 is MGHDK and CDR2 SYGVNS. The CDR3 has 15 residues.

Input material: blood. The chain combines TRBV25-1 with TRBJ1-2; 8 nucleotides agree with TRBD1. The sequence came from a woman older than 75 in good health. The CDR3, as DNA: TGTGCCAGCAGTGAAGGAAACAGGGGGAACTATGGCTACACCTTC. It yields the protein CASSEGNRGNYGYTF.